This T cell receptor (beta chain) was sequenced for a study of vaccination effects on CD4 cells after COVID-19. Study background: Participants were given two doses of BNT162b2 or mRNA-1273 vaccine. General study results and limits: In vaccinees who were healthy, merely 1 out of 255 vaccine-induced clones cross-reacted with common cold coronaviruses.

Germline V gene sequence: CDR1 SQVTM, CDR2 ANQGSEA. V lost 5 bases and J lost 5, with 13 bases in between. The CDR3 covers 13 residues. Data came from immunoSEQ multiplex PCR; TCRdb stores just in-frame clones and leaves some out. The profile shows roughly 65,000 clones, 60% to 80% of them singletons. About this clone itself: Its antigen is still unknown.

Antigen-specific CD4+ T cell clonotypes were called by their expansion after viral peptide-pool culture in ViraFEST. On roughly day 10 of culture, CD4+ T cells were separated out. Vaccine recipients, nucleocapsid antibody negative, had no prior SARS-CoV-2 infection. Wells containing a few million PBMC each were cultured with roughly 10 IU/ml IL-2 and approximately 10 ug/ml peptides. Half the medium was swapped for IL-2 medium on days 3 and 7. Sequencing was performed on CD4+ T cells from PBMCs cultured with HCoV-NL63 spike peptides, taken before COVID-19 vaccination. The TCR was taken from a human donor who received a COVID-19 vaccine. The V gene is TRBV29-1, the J gene TRBJ1-3, with D hard to call. CDR3 coding DNA: TGCAGCGTTCTGACGCCCCTTCGAAACACCATATATTTT. It yields the protein CSVLTPLRNTIYF.